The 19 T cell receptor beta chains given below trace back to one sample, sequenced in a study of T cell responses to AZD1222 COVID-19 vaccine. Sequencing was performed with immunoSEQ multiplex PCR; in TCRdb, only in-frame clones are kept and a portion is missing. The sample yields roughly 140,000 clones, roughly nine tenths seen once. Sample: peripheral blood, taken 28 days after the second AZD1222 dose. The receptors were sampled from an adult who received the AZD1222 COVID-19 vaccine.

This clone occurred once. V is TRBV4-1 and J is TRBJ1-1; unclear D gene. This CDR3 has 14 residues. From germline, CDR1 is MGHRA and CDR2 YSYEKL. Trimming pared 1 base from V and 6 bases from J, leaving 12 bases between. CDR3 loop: CASSQGAERAEAFF. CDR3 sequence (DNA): TGCGCCAGCAGCCAAGGGGCGGAGAGGGCTGAAGCTTTCTTT.

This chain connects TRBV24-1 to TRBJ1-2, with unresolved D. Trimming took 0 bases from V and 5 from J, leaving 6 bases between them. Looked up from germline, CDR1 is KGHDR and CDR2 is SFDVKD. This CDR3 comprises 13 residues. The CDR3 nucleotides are TGTGCCACCAGTGATTTGGCAGGATATGGCTACACCTTC. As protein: CATSDLAGYGYTF.

The CDR3 DNA is TGTGCCAGCAGCCAAAGCTCCTACGAGCAGTACTTC. Its translation: CASSQSSYEQYF. V usage is TRBV3-1 (or the pseudogene TRBV3-2) and J usage is TRBJ2-7; no clear D gene. The CDR3 totals 12 residues. Germline V gene data show CDR1 as LGHDT and CDR2 as YNNKEL (reference sequence). Trimming shortened V by 2 bases and J by 0 bases, and 2 bases separated the two germline ends.

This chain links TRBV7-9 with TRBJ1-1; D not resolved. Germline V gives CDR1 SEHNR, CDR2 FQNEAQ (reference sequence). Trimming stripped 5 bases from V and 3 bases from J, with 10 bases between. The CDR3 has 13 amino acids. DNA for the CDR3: TGTGCCAGCAGCCCCTATGGGGACACTGAAGCTTTCTTT. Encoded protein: CASSPYGDTEAFF.

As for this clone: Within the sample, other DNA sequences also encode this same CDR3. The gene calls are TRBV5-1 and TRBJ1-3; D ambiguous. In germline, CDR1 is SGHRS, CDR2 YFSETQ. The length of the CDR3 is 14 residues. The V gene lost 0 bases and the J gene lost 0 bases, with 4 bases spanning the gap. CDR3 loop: CASSLGDSGNTIYF. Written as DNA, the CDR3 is TGCGCCAGCAGCTTGGGAGACTCTGGAAACACCATATATTTT. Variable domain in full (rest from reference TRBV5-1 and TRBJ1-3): KAGVTQTPRYLIKTRGQQVTLSCSPISGHRSVSWYQQTPGQGLQFLFEYFSETQRNKGNFPGRFSGRQFSNSRSEMNVSTLELGDSALYLCASSLGDSGNTIYFGEGSWLTVV.

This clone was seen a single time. The CDR3 nucleotides read TGTGCCAGCAGCACCTCAGGGGGCGGTTACAATGAGCAGTTCTTC. Its protein is CASSTSGGGYNEQFF. The V gene is TRBV11-2, the J gene TRBJ2-1; 8 bases agree with TRBD1. V shed 5 bases and J 4 bases; nucleotides not matched to a gene: 7. The CDR3 totals 15 residues. The germline V gene has CDR1 SGHAT and CDR2 FQNNGV.

CDR3 amino acids: CASSKTRVGTGGIQPQHF. The CDR3 DNA is TGTGCCAGCAGCAAGACGAGAGTCGGGACAGGGGGAATACAGCCCCAGCATTTT. The chain is built from TRBV5-8 and TRBJ1-5; 11 nucleotides agree with TRBD1. Germline V gene lookup returns CDR1 SGHTS and CDR2 YDEGEE. J was trimmed by 7 bases and V by 4 bases; bases with no gene match: 16. CDR3 length: 18 amino acids.

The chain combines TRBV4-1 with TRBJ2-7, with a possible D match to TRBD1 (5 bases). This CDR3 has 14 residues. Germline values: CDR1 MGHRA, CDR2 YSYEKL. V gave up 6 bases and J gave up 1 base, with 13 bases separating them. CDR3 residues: CASRRTTDSYEQYV. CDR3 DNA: TGCGCCAGCAGACGGACAACGGATTCCTACGAGCAGTACGTC.

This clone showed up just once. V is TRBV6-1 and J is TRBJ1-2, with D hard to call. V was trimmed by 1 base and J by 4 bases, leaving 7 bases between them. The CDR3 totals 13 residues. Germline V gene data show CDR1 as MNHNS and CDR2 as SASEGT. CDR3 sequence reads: CASSEGLRYGYTF. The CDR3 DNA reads TGTGCCAGCAGTGAAGGACTCCGCTATGGCTACACCTTC.

This CDR3 reads CASSHGRVGNQPQHF. CDR3 coding DNA: TGTGCCAGCAGCCATGGCAGGGTTGGCAATCAGCCCCAGCATTTT. This chain links TRBV5-6 with TRBJ1-5; possibly TRBD1 for D (5 bases). Trimming left V 4 bases short and J 2 bases short, with 13 bases between. The CDR3 length is 15 residues. Per germline, CDR1 SGHDT and CDR2 YYEEEE.

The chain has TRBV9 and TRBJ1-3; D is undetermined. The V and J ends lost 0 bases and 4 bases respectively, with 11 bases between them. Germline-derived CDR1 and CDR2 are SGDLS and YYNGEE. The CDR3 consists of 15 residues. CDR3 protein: CASSVASGGGNTIYF. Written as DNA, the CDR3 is TGTGCCAGCAGCGTAGCTAGCGGCGGGGGAAACACCATATATTTT.

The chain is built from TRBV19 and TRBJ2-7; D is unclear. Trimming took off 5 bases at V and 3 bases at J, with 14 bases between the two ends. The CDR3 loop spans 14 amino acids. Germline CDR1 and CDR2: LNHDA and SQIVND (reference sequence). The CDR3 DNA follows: TGTGCCAGTAGTTTTGAGTCAGTCGGCTACGAGCAGTACTTC. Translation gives CASSFESVGYEQYF.

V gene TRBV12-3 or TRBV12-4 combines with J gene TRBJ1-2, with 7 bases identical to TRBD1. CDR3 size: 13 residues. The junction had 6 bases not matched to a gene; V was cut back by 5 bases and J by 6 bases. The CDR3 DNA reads TGTGCCAGCAGTCCCGGGACAGAACATGGCTACACCTTC. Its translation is CASSPGTEHGYTF.

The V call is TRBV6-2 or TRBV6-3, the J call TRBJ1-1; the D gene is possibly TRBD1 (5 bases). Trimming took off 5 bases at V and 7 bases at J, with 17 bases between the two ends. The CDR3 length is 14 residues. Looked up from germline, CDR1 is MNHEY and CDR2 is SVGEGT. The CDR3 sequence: CASSLALGASEAFF. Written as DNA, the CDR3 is TGTGCCAGCAGTCTCGCCCTCGGGGCGAGTGAAGCTTTCTTT.

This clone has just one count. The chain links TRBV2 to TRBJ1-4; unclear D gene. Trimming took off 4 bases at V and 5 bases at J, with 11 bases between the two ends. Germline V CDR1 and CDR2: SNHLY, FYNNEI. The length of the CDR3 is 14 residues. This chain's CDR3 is CASSVLQSNEKLFF. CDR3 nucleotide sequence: TGTGCCAGCAGTGTGTTACAGTCCAATGAAAAACTGTTTTTT.

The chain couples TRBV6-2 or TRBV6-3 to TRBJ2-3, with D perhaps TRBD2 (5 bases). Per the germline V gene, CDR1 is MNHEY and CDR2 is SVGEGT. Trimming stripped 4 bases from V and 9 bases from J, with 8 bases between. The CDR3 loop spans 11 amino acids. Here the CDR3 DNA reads TGTGCCAGCAGTTCCCGGGAAACGCAGTATTTT. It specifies CASSSRETQYF.

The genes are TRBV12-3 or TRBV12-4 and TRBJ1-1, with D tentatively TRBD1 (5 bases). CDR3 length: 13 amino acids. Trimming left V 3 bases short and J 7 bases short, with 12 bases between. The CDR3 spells CASSLQRQLEAFF. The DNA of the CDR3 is TGTGCCAGCAGTTTGCAGAGACAGCTTGAAGCTTTCTTT.

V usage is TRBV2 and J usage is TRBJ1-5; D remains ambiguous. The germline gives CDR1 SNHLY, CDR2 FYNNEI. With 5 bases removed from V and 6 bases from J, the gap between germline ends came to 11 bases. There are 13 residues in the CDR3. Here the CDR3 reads CASSNGRVQPQHF. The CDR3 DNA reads TGTGCCAGCAGTAACGGTCGGGTTCAGCCCCAGCATTTT.

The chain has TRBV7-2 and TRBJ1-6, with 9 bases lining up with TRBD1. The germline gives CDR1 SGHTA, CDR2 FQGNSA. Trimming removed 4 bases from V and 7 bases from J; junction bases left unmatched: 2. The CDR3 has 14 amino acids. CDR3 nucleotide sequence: TGTGCCAGCAGCTCTGGACAGGGGAATTCACCCCTCCACTTT. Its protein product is CASSSGQGNSPLHF.